The subject of this entry is one T cell receptor beta chain. What it binds is unknown. This sample stems from a study of T cell responses to AZD1222 COVID-19 vaccine. Study conclusions and caveats: As reported, nearly half of all spike-specific TCRs target variant regions that are unmutated. Spike-spanning, vaccine-associated CD4 TCRs were dominant at 160-218 and 743-854.

Generated by immunoSEQ multiplex PCR, the TCRdb table keeps only in-frame clones and is missing some. Of 99,000 or so clones listed, approximately 87% were seen once; the top ten hold about 2.7%. The germline V and J ends were trimmed by 2 bases and 1 base, with 15 bases remaining between them. Germline V lookup: CDR1 SGHRS, CDR2 YFSETQ. CDR3 length: 16 residues. V gene TRBV5-1 combines with J gene TRBJ1-1; possible D gene TRBD1, 5 bases. The sequence came from an adult in good health. This specimen was peripheral blood, taken on day 0 of AZD1222 vaccination. The CDR3 protein is CASSLSQGGGNTEAFF. CDR3 DNA: TGCGCCAGCAGCTTAAGTCAGGGCGGGGGGAACACTGAAGCTTTCTTT.